The entry that follows covers one T cell receptor (beta chain) sequence. As yet, its antigen is unknown. This record belongs to a study of siplizumab effects on memory and regulatory T cells. Study-wide findings and caveats: Among mappable alloreactive CD4+ clones, the Treg-derived fraction averaged approximately 75% with siplizumab versus about 25% in controls. Fewer alloreactive sequences mapped to unstimulated CD4+ memory cells under siplizumab. Memory cells seemed less diverse than naive T cells, which also seemed major contributors to the alloresponse.

Assayed TCR templates numbered 80,000 to 100,000 for each sample. Sequenced by immunoSEQ multiplex PCR; TCRdb stores in-frame clones only, minus some. The sample shows about 57,000 clones, approximately 82% of them seen only once. The CDR3 covers 13 residues. V lost 4 bases, J lost 7 bases, and 13 bases lay in between. CDR1 is LNHDA and CDR2 is SQIVND in the germline V gene (reference sequence). Sequencing was performed on memory CD4+ T cells sorted from blood. This sequence joins TRBV19 and TRBJ1-1; D is undetermined. This TCR was recovered from a human donor in good health. CDR3 in DNA: TGTGCCAGTAGTACCCGATACGCACTTGAAGCTTTCTTT. It encodes CASSTRYALEAFF.